This T cell receptor (beta chain) was captured by sequencing in a study of blood T cell repertoires in COVID-19. Whole-study context: PBMCs, B-cell-depleted T cells, or T cells provided the cDNA or gDNA that made up the material.

Original processing methods: Nucleated cell number was recorded as an estimate derived from reference gene primer amplification. The method was immunoSEQ multiplex PCR; TCRdb's version includes in-frame clones alone and lacks a portion of them. V and J calls plus clone size are reproduced from that table; the DNA served to infer D and trimming. The sample includes 110,000 to 150,000 clones, approximately 84% of them seen just once. Participants' reported clinical history set cohort assignment. Sequencing was carried out using PBMCs or T cells enriched from blood (not recorded which). This TCR was sampled from a man aged 40-49 years with acute COVID-19.

In DNA, the CDR3 is TGTGCCAGCAGCGTTGGACTTCTTAACCACTACGACGGAAACGAGCAGTACTTC. Amino acids: CASSVGLLNHYDGNEQYF. V is TRBV9 and J is TRBJ2-7; tentative D call: TRBD2 (5 bases). The CDR3 has 18 amino acids. In germline, CDR1 is SGDLS, CDR2 YYNGEE. Deletions cut 2 bases from V and 5 bases from J, with 26 bases between.